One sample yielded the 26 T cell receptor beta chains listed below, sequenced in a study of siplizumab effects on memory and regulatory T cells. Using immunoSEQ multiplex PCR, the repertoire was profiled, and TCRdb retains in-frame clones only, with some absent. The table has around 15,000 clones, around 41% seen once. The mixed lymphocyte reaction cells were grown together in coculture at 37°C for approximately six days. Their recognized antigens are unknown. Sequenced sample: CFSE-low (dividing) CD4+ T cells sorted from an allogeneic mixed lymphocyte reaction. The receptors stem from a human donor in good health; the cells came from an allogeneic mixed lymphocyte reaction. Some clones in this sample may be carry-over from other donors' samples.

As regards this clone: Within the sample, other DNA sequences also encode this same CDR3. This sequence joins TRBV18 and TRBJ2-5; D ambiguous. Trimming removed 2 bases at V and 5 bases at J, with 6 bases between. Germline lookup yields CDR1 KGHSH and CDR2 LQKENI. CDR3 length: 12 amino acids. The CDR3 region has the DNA TGTGCCAGCTCACCAAACGGGGAGACCCAGTACTTC. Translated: CASSPNGETQYF.

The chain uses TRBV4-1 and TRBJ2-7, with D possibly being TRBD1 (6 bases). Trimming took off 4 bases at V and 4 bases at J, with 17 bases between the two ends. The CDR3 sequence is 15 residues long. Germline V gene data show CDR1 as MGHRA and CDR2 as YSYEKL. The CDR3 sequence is CASSRKQDSLYEQYF. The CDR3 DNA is TGCGCCAGCAGCCGAAAGCAGGACAGCCTGTACGAGCAGTACTTC.

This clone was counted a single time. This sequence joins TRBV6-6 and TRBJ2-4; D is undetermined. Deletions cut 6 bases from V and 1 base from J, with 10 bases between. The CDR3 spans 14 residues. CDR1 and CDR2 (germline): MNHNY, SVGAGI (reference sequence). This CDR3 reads CASRDTGAKNIQYF. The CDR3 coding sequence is TGTGCCAGCAGGGATACCGGGGCCAAAAACATTCAGTACTTC.

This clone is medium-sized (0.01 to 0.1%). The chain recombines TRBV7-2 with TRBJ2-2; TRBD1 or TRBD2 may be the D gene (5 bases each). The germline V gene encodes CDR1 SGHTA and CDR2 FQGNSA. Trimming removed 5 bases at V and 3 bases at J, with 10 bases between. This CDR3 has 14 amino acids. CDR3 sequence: CASSRGPDTGELFF. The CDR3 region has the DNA TGTGCCAGCAGCAGGGGACCAGACACCGGGGAGCTGTTTTTT.

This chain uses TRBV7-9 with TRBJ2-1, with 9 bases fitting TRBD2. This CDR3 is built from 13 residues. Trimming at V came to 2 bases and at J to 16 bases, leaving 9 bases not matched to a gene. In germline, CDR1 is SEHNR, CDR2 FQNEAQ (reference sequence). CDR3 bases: TGTGCCAGCAGCTTAAGGTATTTTAGCGGGAGCTTCTTC. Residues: CASSLRYFSGSFF.

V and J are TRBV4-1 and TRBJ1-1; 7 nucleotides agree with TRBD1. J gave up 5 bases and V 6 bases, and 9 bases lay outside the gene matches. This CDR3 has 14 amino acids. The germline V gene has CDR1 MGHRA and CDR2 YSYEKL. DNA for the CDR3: TGCGCCAGCAGGGGGGACAGCCGAACGACTGAAGCTTTCTTT. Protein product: CASRGDSRTTEAFF.

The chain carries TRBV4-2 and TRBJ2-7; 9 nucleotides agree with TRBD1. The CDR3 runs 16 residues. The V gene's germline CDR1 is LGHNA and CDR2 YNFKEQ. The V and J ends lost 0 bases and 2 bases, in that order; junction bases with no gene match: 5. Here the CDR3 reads CASSQDTGQGTYEQYF. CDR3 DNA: TGTGCCAGCAGCCAAGATACTGGACAGGGGACCTACGAGCAGTACTTC.

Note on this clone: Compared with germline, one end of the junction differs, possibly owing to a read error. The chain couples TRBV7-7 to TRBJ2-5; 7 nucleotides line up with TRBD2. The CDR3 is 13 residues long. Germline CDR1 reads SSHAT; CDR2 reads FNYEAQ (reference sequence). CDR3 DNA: TGTGCTAGCAGCTTTGCGGGAGAGGAGACCCAGTACTTC. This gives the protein CASSFAGEETQYF.

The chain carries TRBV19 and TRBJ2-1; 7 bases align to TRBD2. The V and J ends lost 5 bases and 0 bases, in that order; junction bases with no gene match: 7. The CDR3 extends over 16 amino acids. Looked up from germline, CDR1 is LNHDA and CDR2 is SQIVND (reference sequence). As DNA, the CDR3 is TGTGCCAGTAGTTTCCAAGCGGGAAGCTCCTACAATGAGCAGTTCTTC. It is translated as CASSFQAGSSYNEQFF.

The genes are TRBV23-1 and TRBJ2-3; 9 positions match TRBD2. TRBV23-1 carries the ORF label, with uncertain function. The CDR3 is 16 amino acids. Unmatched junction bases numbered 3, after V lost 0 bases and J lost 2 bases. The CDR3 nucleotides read TGCGCCAGCAGTCAATCCGGCGGGAGGGACACAGATACGCAGTATTTT. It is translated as CASSQSGGRDTDTQYF.

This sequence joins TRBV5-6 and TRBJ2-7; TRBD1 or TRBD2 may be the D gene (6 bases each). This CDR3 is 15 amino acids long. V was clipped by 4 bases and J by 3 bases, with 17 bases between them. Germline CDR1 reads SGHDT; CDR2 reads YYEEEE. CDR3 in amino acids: CASSQQGGHFYEQYF. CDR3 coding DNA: TGTGCCAGCAGCCAACAGGGAGGCCACTTCTACGAGCAGTACTTC. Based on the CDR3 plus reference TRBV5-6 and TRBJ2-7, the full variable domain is DAGVTQSPTHLIKTRGQQVTLRCSPKSGHDTVSWYQQALGQGPQFIFQYYEEEERQRGNFPDRFSGHQFPNYSSELNVNALLLGDSALYLCASSQQGGHFYEQYFGPGTRLTVT.

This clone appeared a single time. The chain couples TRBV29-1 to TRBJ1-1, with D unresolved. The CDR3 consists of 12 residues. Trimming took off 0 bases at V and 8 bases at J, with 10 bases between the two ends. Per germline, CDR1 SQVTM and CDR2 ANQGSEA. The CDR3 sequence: CSVEELRAEAFF. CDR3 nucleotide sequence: TGCAGCGTTGAAGAACTTCGGGCCGAAGCTTTCTTT.

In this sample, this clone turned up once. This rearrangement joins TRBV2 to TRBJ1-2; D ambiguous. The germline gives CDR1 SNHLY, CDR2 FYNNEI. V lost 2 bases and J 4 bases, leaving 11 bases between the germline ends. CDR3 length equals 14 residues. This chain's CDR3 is CASSERRGTYGYTF. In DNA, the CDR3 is TGTGCCAGCAGTGAACGTCGGGGTACCTATGGCTACACCTTC.

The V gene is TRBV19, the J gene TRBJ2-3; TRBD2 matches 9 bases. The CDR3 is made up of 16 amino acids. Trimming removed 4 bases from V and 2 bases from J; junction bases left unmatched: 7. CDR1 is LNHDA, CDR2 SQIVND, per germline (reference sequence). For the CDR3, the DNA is TGTGCCAGTAGTAAAGGACTAGCGACCCTCACAGATACGCAGTATTTT. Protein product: CASSKGLATLTDTQYF.

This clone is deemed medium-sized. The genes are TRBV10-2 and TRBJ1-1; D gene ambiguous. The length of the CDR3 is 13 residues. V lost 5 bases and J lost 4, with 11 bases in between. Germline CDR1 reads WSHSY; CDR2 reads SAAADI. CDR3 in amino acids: CASSSTGVTEAFF. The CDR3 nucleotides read TGCGCCAGCAGTTCCACTGGGGTCACTGAAGCTTTCTTT.

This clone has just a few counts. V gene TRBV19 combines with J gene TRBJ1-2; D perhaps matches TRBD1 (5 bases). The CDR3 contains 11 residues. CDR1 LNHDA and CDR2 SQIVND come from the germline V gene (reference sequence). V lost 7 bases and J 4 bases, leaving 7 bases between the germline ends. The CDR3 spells CASTDSYGYTF. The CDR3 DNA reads TGTGCCAGTACCGACAGCTATGGCTACACCTTC.

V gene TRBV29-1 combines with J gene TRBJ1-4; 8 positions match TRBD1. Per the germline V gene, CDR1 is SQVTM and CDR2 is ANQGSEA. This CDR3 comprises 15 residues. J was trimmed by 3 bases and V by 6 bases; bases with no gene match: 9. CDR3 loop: CSVILGQGPNEKLFF. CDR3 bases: TGCAGCGTCATCCTTGGACAGGGACCTAATGAAAAACTGTTTTTT.

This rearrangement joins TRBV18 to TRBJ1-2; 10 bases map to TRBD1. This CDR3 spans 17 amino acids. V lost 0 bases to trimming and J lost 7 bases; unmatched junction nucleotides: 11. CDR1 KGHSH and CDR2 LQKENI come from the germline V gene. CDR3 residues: CASSPPGTGAPMGGYTF. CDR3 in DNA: TGTGCCAGCTCACCACCGGGGACAGGGGCTCCGATGGGTGGCTACACCTTC.

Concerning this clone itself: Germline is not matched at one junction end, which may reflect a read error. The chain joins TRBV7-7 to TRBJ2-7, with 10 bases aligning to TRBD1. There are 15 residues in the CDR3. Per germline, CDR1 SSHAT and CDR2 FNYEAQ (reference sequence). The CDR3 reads CASSPGQGSSYEQYF. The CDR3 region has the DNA TGTGCTAGCAGCCCGGGACAGGGGAGCTCCTACGAGCAGTACTTC.

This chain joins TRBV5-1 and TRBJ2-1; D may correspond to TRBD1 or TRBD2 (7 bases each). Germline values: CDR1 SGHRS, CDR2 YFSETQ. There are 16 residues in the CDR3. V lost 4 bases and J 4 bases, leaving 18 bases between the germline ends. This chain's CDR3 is CASSPGGVGPYNEQFF. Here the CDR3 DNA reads TGCGCCAGCAGCCCAGGGGGGGTAGGACCTTACAATGAGCAGTTCTTC.

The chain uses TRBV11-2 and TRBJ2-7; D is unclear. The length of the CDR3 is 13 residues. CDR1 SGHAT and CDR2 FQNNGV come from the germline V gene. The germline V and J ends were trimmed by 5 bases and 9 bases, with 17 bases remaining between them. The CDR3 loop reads CASSPDQLPGQYF. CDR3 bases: TGTGCCAGCAGCCCTGACCAGCTCCCCGGGCAGTACTTC.

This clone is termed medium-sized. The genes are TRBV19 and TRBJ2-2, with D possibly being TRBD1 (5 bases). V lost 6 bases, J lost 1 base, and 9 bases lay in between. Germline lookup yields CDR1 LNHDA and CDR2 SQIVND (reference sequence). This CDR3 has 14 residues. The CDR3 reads CASSNTGNTGELFF. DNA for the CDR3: TGTGCCAGTAGCAACACAGGGAACACCGGGGAGCTGTTTTTT.

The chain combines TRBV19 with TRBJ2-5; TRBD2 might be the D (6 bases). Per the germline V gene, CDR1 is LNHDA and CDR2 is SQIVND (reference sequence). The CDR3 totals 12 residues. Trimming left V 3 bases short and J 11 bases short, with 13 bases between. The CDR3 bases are TGTGCCAGTAGTATCGGGCGGGGCCAGCAGTACTTC. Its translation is CASSIGRGQQYF.

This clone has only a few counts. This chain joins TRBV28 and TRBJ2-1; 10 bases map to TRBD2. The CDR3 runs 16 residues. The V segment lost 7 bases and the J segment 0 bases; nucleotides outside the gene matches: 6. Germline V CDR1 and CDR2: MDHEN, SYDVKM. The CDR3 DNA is TGTGCCAGCACCGGACTAGCGGCAAGCTCCTACAATGAGCAGTTCTTC. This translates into CASTGLAASSYNEQFF.

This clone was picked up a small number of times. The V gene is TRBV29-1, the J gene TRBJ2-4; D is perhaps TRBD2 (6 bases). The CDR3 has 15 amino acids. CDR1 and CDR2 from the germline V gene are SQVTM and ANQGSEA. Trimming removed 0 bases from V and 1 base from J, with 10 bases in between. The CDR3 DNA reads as TGCAGCGTTGAAGACGGGGGAACGGCCAAAAACATTCAGTACTTC. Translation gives CSVEDGGTAKNIQYF.

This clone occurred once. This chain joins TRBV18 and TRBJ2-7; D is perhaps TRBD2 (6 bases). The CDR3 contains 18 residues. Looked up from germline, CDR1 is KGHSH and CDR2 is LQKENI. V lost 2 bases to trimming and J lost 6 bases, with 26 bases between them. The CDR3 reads CASSPFSVGERVGSEQYF. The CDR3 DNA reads TGTGCCAGCTCACCATTTTCGGTTGGTGAGCGGGTGGGCTCCGAGCAGTACTTC.